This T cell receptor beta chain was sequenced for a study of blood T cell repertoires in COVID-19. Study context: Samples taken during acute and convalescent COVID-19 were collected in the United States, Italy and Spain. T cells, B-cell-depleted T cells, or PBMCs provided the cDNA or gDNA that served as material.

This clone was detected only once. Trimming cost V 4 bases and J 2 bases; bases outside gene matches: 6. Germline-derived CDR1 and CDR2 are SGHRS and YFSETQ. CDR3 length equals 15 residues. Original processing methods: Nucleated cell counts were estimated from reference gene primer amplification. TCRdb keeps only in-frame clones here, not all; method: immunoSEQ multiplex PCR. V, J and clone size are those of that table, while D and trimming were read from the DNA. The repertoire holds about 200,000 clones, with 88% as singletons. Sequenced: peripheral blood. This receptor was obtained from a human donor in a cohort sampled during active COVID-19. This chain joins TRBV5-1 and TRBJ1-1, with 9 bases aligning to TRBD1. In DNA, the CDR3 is TGCGCCAGCAGCCACAGGGGGCCGTCAAACACTGAAGCTTTCTTT. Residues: CASSHRGPSNTEAFF.